The rows below give T cell receptor beta chains drawn from one sample of a study of high-grade serous ovarian cancer treatment subgroups. Produced via immunoSEQ multiplex PCR; TCRdb's table is partial and in-frame only. The sample shows approximately 36,000 clones, approximately 81% of them seen only once. Input material: tumor tissue. These receptors all come from a human donor with high-grade serous ovarian cancer. CDR3s include the opening cysteine and the closing phenylalanine or tryptophan. D genes are given only for firm matches. A clone size is listed for some rows: how often the clone was seen (once, few, many), or a class if it is expanded.

NA	TRBV14	TRBD2	TRBJ2-1	TGTGCCAGCAGCCAAGATTGGAGAATAGCGGGATCCCCCTACAATGAGCAGTTCTTC	CASSQDWRIAGSPYNEQFF
NA	TRBV7-2	TRBD2	TRBJ2-1	TGTGCCAGCAGCCCACCGGGAGGAGGGCATAGAAATGAGCAGTTCTTC	CASSPPGGGHRNEQFF
NA	TRBV5-1	NA	TRBJ1-2	TGCGCCAGCAGCTTGGACGGGGAGACGCTTCTCTATGGCTACACCTTC	CASSLDGETLLYGYTF
NA	TRBV15	NA	TRBJ1-6	TGTGCCACCAGCGTTTACAGGGTGTCTAAGGGTTCACCCCTCCACTTT	CATSVYRVSKGSPLHF
NA	TRBV5-1	TRBD2	TRBJ2-1	TGCGCCAGCAGCGCGGTAGCGGGAGGGCCCGGCAATGAGCAGTTCTTC	CASSAVAGGPGNEQFF
NA	TRBV7-2	NA	TRBJ1-3	TGTGCCAGCAGCTTAATTGGAAACACCATATATTTT	CASSLIGNTIYF
NA	TRBV19	NA	TRBJ2-1	TGTGCCAGTAGTATTTTTGATATGTACAATGAGCAGTTCTTC	CASSIFDMYNEQFF
NA	TRBV28	NA	TRBJ1-2	TGTGCCAGCAGTTTATACCACCCCTTGAGGGCCTATGGCTACACCTTC	CASSLYHPLRAYGYTF
NA	TRBV28	TRBD2	TRBJ2-5	TGTGCCAGCAAAGCACCGGGACTAGCGGGAGTGAGGGAGACCCAGTACTTC	CASKAPGLAGVRETQYF
NA	TRBV5-1	TRBD1	TRBJ2-2	TGCGCCAGCAGCTTAAGAAGCCCGGGACAGGGAGAGGTCGGGGAGCTGTTTTTT	CASSLRSPGQGEVGELFF
NA	TRBV19	NA	TRBJ1-1	TGTGCCAGTTCTTCACCGGGCAACCCCAGGAACACTGAAGCTTTCTTT	CASSSPGNPRNTEAFF
few	TRBV5-4	NA	TRBJ1-1	TGTGCCAGCAGCTTGGTAGGTTGGGACACTGAAGCTTTCTTT	CASSLVGWDTEAFF
NA	TRBV29-1	TRBD2	TRBJ2-3	TGCAGCGTTGAAGGGCTAGCGGGAGCCTCAGATACGCAGTATTTT	CSVEGLAGASDTQYF
NA	TRBV6-5	TRBD2	TRBJ2-1	TGTGCCAGCAGTTACTCGGGGCTAGCGGTGAACAATGAGCAGTTCTTC	CASSYSGLAVNNEQFF
NA	TRBV28	TRBD1	TRBJ2-5	TGTGCCAGCAGAGCGAACAGGGGGCCTGAGACCCAGTACTTC	CASRANRGPETQYF
NA	TRBV2	TRBD2	TRBJ2-1	TGTGCCAGCAGTGAAAGGGCTAGCGGGAGGCCTTTCTTCTTC	CASSERASGRPFFF
NA	TRBV5-8	NA	TRBJ2-7	TGTGCCAGCAGCTTGGCGGACTGGCCCTACGAGCAGTACTTC	CASSLADWPYEQYF
NA	TRBV7-3	NA	TRBJ2-5	TGTGCCAGCAGAAACCGGTCGTCGGCAGAGACCCAGTACTTC	CASRNRSSAETQYF
once	TRBV19	TRBD1	TRBJ2-1	TGTGCCAGTACCCCATTACCCCGGGACAGCTACAATGAGCAGTTCTTC	CASTPLPRDSYNEQFF
once	TRBV4-1	TRBD1	TRBJ1-5	TGCGCCAGCAGCCAAGTCCCGGACAGGATCAATCAGCCCCAGCATTTT	CASSQVPDRINQPQHF
NA	TRBV5-4	TRBD2	TRBJ2-2	TGTGCCAGCAGCACTGGGACTAGCGGCAACACCGGGGAGCTGTTTTTT	CASSTGTSGNTGELFF
NA	TRBV4-1	TRBD2	TRBJ2-7	TGCGCCAGCAGCCAAGAAGACTGGACTAGCGGGGAGGAGCAGTACTTC	CASSQEDWTSGEEQYF
NA	TRBV6-5	TRBD1	TRBJ2-3	TGTGCCAGTCGAGGGGGCTGGGACACAGATACGCAGTATTTT	CASRGGWDTDTQYF
NA	TRBV11-2	NA	TRBJ2-5	TGTGCCAGCAGCTTTGGACTCCGGACCCAAGAGACCCAGTACTTC	CASSFGLRTQETQYF
NA	TRBV10-2	NA	TRBJ2-7	TGCGCCAGCAGTGAGTCGATGGTGAGCCACGAGCAGTACTTC	CASSESMVSHEQYF
few	TRBV30	TRBD2	TRBJ2-5	TGTGCCTGGACTGCGGGAGGGGAGACCCAGTACTTC	CAWTAGGETQYF
once	TRBV10-3	NA	TRBJ2-7	TGTGCCACCGGAAGCTCCTACGAGCAGTACTTC	CATGSSYEQYF
NA	TRBV6-4	NA	TRBJ1-1	TGTGCCAGCAGTGACTCCCACCCACCCCATGAGGCTTTCTTT	CASSDSHPPHEAFF
NA	TRBV27	NA	TRBJ2-7	TGTGCCAGCAGTATTAGTGCGACGGGGGAGCAGTACTTC	CASSISATGEQYF
NA	TRBV25-1	NA	TRBJ1-5	TGTGCCAGCAGTGAATTGGGCCCCGGGAAAAATAGCAATCAGCCCCAGCATTTT	CASSELGPGKNSNQPQHF
once	TRBV28	TRBD2	TRBJ2-7	TGTGCCAGCTCCCGGACTGGGGGGTTCCTAGCGGGAGATGACGAGCAGTACTTC	CASSRTGGFLAGDDEQYF
NA	TRBV18	TRBD2	TRBJ2-7	TGTGCCAGCTCACGGTTGACTAGCGGGAGGTCCCACGAGCAGTACTTC	CASSRLTSGRSHEQYF
NA	TRBV5-1	NA	TRBJ2-1	TGCGCCAGCAACGACATGGGGACGGGTGAGCAGTTCTTC	CASNDMGTGEQFF
NA	TRBV6-5	NA	TRBJ1-1	TGTGCCAGCAGTTCCTTGCAGGGGACATACACTGAAGCTTTCTTT	CASSSLQGTYTEAFF
NA	TRBV11-2	NA	TRBJ2-3	TGTGCCAGCAGCTTAGTTCAGAGAGGACAGTCGTATTTT	CASSLVQRGQSYF
NA	TRBV28	NA	TRBJ2-5	TGTGCCAGCAGTCGGACGGGGAGCCGGACCCAGTACTTC	CASSRTGSRTQYF
NA	TRBV15	TRBD2	TRBJ2-7	TGTGCCACCAGCAGAAGCCGAGGGGCTAGCGGGATTAGCTACGAGCAGTACTTC	CATSRSRGASGISYEQYF
NA	TRBV28	TRBD1	TRBJ1-1	TGTGCCAGCGCCGGACGGACAGGGAGCACTGAAGCTTTCTTT	CASAGRTGSTEAFF
NA	TRBV9	TRBD2	TRBJ2-5	TGTGCCAGCAGCGGTACTAGCGGGAGGGAGCAAGAGACCCAGTACTTC	CASSGTSGREQETQYF
NA	TRBV7-3	NA	TRBJ2-1	TGTGCCAGCAGCCCCACTAGAGTCAATGAGCAGTTCTTC	CASSPTRVNEQFF
NA	TRBV28	TRBD2	TRBJ2-5	TGTGCCAGCAGTCCCGGGACTAGCTTAGAGACCCAGTACTTC	CASSPGTSLETQYF
once	TRBV5-1	NA	TRBJ2-5	TGCGCCAGCAGCTTGGTAGAGGGCGGATCCGAGACCCAGTACTTC	CASSLVEGGSETQYF
NA	TRBV28	NA	TRBJ2-7	TGTGCCAGCAGTTTGGGCAACGAGCAGTACTTC	CASSLGNEQYF